This entry features one T cell receptor beta chain sequence. This clonotype was counted between two and nine times. Its recognized antigen is unknown. Nothing much larger sits one base from this clone, and base qualities are not available. These data are taken from a study of response to subunit inactivated influenza vaccine listed by TCRdb under 2018. At the level of the whole study: Deep quantitative profiling of the T cell receptor repertoire was used in the study to follow responses to a trivalent subunit inactivated influenza vaccine.

Study-level results and caveats: The authors suggested that each seasonal influenza vaccination may recruit only a limited number of new T cells.

Library prep was done by RT-PCR. The instrument was an Illumina HiSeq 2500. The public reads were run again by TCRdb, first through fastp at Q25 and then through MiXCR, and only productive beta chains were kept. Each record represents a unique CDR3 protein, reported with the most common genes and DNA among its rows. This sample is represented by hundreds of thousands of distinct CDR3 sequences; 12% of them were singletons. The ten largest clones capture about 10% of the sample. V sheds 6 bases and J sheds 7 bases, leaving 18 bases between their ends. Its CDR3 holds 15 amino acids, cysteine through phenylalanine. The CDR3 DNA has 45 bases and is translated from base 1.

The sample here was PBMCs from blood, taken on the day of vaccination. This sequence uses TRBV12-3 or TRBV12-4 and TRBJ1-4, with TRBD1 perhaps the D gene, on 6 matching bases. This sequence was found in a man in his fifties who received an inactivated influenza vaccine. Donor details come from another sample of the same person, matched by shared clones. The nucleotide sequence is TGTGCCAGCAGCCGTAGCGGGGGGCAGGTTGAAAAACTGTTTTTT. This is translated as CASSRSGGQVEKLFF.